This T cell receptor beta chain was observed in a study of cytomegalovirus exposure and HLA in healthy donors. As concerns this clone: Its cognate antigen is unknown.

The PCR employed 60 Vbeta primers together with 13 Jbeta primers. Profiled with immunoSEQ multiplex PCR; TCRdb holds only in-frame clones, not every one. The table has approximately 170,000 clones, 70% to 80% seen once. The germline gives CDR1 WNHNN, CDR2 SYGVQD (reference sequence). The J segment lost 3 bases and the V segment lost 8 bases, leaving 7 bases of the junction unmatched. The CDR3 runs 14 residues. Notes on the study in general: In vitro confirmation showed three CMV-associated chains to be CMV antigen specific.

Sequenced: PBMCs. V gene TRBV10-1 combines with J gene TRBJ2-5; TRBD2 matches 9 bases. This TCR came from a woman aged 45-59 years in good health and CMV-seronegative. CDR3 in DNA: TGCGCCAGCTCGGGACTAGCAAACGAAGAGACCCAGTACTTC. Its protein product is CASSGLANEETQYF.